This is a list of T cell receptor beta chains from one sample in a study of T cell repertoires in cytomegalovirus infection. TCRdb reanalysed the reads using MiXCR and keeps one entry per CDR3 protein. The table has about 310,000 distinct CDR3 sequences, 15% to 20% seen once. The specimen sequenced was PBMCs. The receptors were gathered from a human donor in good health (CMV status not recorded). Some clones in this sample may be carry-over from other donors' samples. Each CDR3 is given with its conserved first and last residue. Fields, in order: CDR3 length, V gene, J gene, CDR3 protein.

14	TRBV2	TRBJ2-1	CASSEPSSYNEQFF
14	TRBV5-4	TRBJ1-1	CASGPTDRGTEAFF
14	TRBV7-2	TRBJ1-1	CASSLGGQGSLAFF
16	TRBV7-2	TRBJ2-2	CASSQASGGNTGELFF
13	TRBV11-2	TRBJ2-7	CASSTQPSYEQYF
14	TRBV7-6	TRBJ1-1	CASSLLQWNTEAFF
15	TRBV5-1	TRBJ2-7	CASSFNPGGQEEQYF
14	TRBV24-1	TRBJ1-2	CATSDFGQNYGYTF
16	TRBV7-2	TRBJ2-2	CASSLELAGDAGELFF
13	TRBV20-1	TRBJ2-3	CSVGGGQADTQYF
14	TRBV7-9	TRBJ2-7	CASTRITGVSEQYF
16	TRBV28	TRBJ1-2	CASSLWTGANNYGYTF